These T cell receptor beta chains were read from a single sample in a study of T-cell reconstitution after alpha-beta-depleted transplantation in children. TCRdb reprocessed the PCR reads with MiXCR, giving one entry per CDR3 protein. The table records fewer than 750,000 distinct CDR3 sequences, 20% to 25% of them present only once. The specimen was PBMCs, mostly from graft donor cells, collected 360 days after TCRalphabeta/CD19-depleted stem cell transplant. The receptor set was obtained from a boy in the first two years of life who had a stem cell transplant for acute myeloid leukemia, so the T cells may come from the graft donor. Both conserved end residues are part of each CDR3. The D gene is left open where the match is weak. Not every row has a clone size; where given, it reads once, few, many or a size class.

clone_size,j_call,d_call,v_call,cdr3_aa,cdr3_nt
-,TRBJ2-5,-,TRBV7-2,CASSFKAAGPYQETQYF,TGTGCCAGCAGCTTTAAGGCTGCGGGGCCCTACCAAGAGACCCAGTACTTC
-,TRBJ2-1,-,TRBV3-1,CASRYGDRPYNEQFF,TGTGCCAGCAGATACGGAGACAGGCCCTACAATGAGCAGTTCTTC
few,TRBJ2-1,-,TRBV11-2,CASSLESRSSYNEQFF,TGTGCCAGCAGCTTAGAGTCCCGGAGCTCCTACAATGAGCAGTTCTTC
-,TRBJ1-3,TRBD1,TRBV29-1,CSVEVSETGYSGNTIYF,TGCAGCGTTGAAGTATCAGAGACAGGGTACTCTGGAAACACCATATATTTT
-,TRBJ2-7,TRBD1,TRBV25-1,CASSGNVRQGVSYEQYF,TGTGCCAGCAGTGGGAATGTTCGGCAGGGGGTTTCCTACGAGCAGTACTTC
few,TRBJ2-1,TRBD2,TRBV25-1,CASSGGLALNEQFF,TGTGCCAGCAGTGGAGGACTAGCTCTCAATGAGCAGTTCTTC
few,TRBJ2-5,TRBD2,TRBV7-9,CASSSTSVETQYF,TGTGCCAGCAGTTCCACTAGCGTTGAGACCCAGTACTTC
few,TRBJ2-5,-,TRBV4-2,CASSQERGQETQYF,TGTGCCAGCAGCCAAGAGAGGGGGCAAGAGACCCAGTACTTC
-,TRBJ2-2,TRBD2,TRBV12-3/TRBV12-4,CASRSSGGAGELFF,TGTGCCAGCAGGTCTAGCGGGGGGGCCGGGGAGCTGTTTTTT
many,TRBJ1-2,-,TRBV12-3/TRBV12-4,CASSAAVYGYTF,TGTGCCAGCAGCGCCGCGGTCTATGGCTACACCTTC
few,TRBJ1-2,-,TRBV9,CASSANYGYTF,TGTGCCAGCAGCGCCAACTATGGCTACACCTTC
-,TRBJ2-7,TRBD1,TRBV7-2,CASSPQTGGPSYEQYF,TGTGCCAGCAGCCCCCAGACAGGGGGCCCCTCCTACGAGCAGTACTTC
-,TRBJ1-6,-,TRBV6-1,CASRKAPRSPLHF,TGTGCCAGCAGAAAGGCGCCCAGATCACCCCTCCACTTT
-,TRBJ1-1,TRBD1,TRBV20-1,CSAASGTGGAKMNTEAFF,TGCAGTGCCGCGTCAGGGACAGGGGGCGCGAAGATGAACACTGAAGCTTTCTTT
few,TRBJ1-5,TRBD1,TRBV15,CATSNRGQPQHF,TGTGCCACCAGCAACAGGGGCCAGCCCCAGCATTTT
-,TRBJ2-2,-,TRBV15,CATSRTVTGELFF,TGTGCCACCAGCAGGACAGTAACCGGGGAGCTGTTTTTT
many,TRBJ2-3,TRBD1,TRBV29-1,CSVERNRGVKTDTQYF,TGCAGCGTTGAACGAAACAGGGGGGTTAAGACAGATACGCAGTATTTT
-,TRBJ2-7,TRBD1,TRBV5-1,CASSATGTGAYEQYF,TGCGCCAGCAGCGCCACCGGGACAGGGGCCTACGAGCAGTACTTC
many,TRBJ2-2,TRBD2,TRBV12-3/TRBV12-4,CATKEGLAGWNTGELFF,TGTGCCACCAAAGAAGGCCTAGCGGGGTGGAACACCGGGGAGCTGTTTTTT
many,TRBJ2-1,-,TRBV11-1,CASSSPMEGPNSYNEQFF,TGTGCCAGCAGCTCCCCTATGGAGGGGCCCAACTCCTACAATGAGCAGTTCTTC
many,TRBJ2-3,-,TRBV20-1,CSAEASPTDTQYF,TGCAGTGCCGAGGCTAGCCCCACAGATACGCAGTATTTT
-,TRBJ2-3,TRBD2,TRBV5-5,CASSIRLASGEITDTQYF,TGTGCCAGCAGCATACGCCTTGCTAGCGGGGAAATCACAGATACGCAGTATTTT
-,TRBJ2-1,-,TRBV6-5,CASSYYRSHRDEQFF,TGTGCCAGCAGTTACTATAGATCCCACCGGGATGAGCAGTTCTTC
few,TRBJ2-7,TRBD1,TRBV6-1,CASSPTGPQVYEQYF,TGTGCCAGCAGTCCGACAGGGCCTCAGGTATACGAGCAGTACTTC
few,TRBJ2-3,-,TRBV5-1,CASSLELRAGTDTQYF,TGCGCCAGCAGCTTGGAGTTGCGGGCCGGCACAGATACGCAGTATTTT
few,TRBJ2-1,TRBD1,TRBV27,CASNEGTGKDNEQFF,TGTGCCAGCAATGAGGGGACAGGGAAAGACAATGAGCAGTTCTTC
few,TRBJ2-5,-,TRBV10-3,CAITRDPQETQYF,TGTGCCATCACCCGGGACCCCCAAGAGACCCAGTACTTC
many,TRBJ2-1,-,TRBV7-9,CASTTKRLSSYNEQFF,TGTGCCAGCACCACCAAGAGGTTATCCTCCTACAATGAGCAGTTCTTC
few,TRBJ2-3,-,TRBV7-2,CASSLVGPGTDTQYF,TGTGCCAGCAGCTTGGTCGGGCCCGGCACAGATACGCAGTATTTT
many,TRBJ1-1,-,TRBV7-9,CASSLLGPVNTEAFF,TGTGCCAGCAGCTTACTGGGGCCGGTGAACACTGAAGCTTTCTTT
-,TRBJ2-5,-,TRBV20-1,CSARRGDRASETQYF,TGCAGTGCTAGGCGGGGGGACAGGGCATCGGAGACCCAGTACTTC
many,TRBJ1-1,-,TRBV29-1,CSGRESMNTEAFF,TGCAGCGGACGGGAATCCATGAACACTGAAGCTTTCTTT
few,TRBJ1-6,-,TRBV6-5,CASSYAGVVSPLHF,TGTGCCAGCAGTTACGCCGGTGTCGTGTCACCCCTCCACTTT
-,TRBJ2-1,-,TRBV5-6,CASSLTVQWEQFF,TGTGCCAGCAGCTTGACAGTACAATGGGAGCAGTTCTTC
many,TRBJ2-5,-,TRBV19,CASRDLSETQYF,TGTGCCAGTAGGGACCTTTCGGAGACCCAGTACTTC
few,TRBJ2-1,-,TRBV6-5,CASSWTAPGPNEQFF,TGTGCCAGCAGTTGGACAGCTCCTGGACCCAATGAGCAGTTCTTC
few,TRBJ2-7,-,TRBV20-1,CSARDFTTGHYEQYF,TGCAGTGCTAGAGACTTCACTACAGGGCACTACGAGCAGTACTTC
few,TRBJ1-1,-,TRBV6-2/TRBV6-3,CASSYSFSGMDTEAFF,TGTGCCAGCAGTTACTCGTTCTCGGGTATGGACACTGAAGCTTTCTTT
-,TRBJ2-3,TRBD1,TRBV18,CASSISGTGADTQYF,TGTGCCAGCTCAATCTCCGGGACAGGGGCAGATACGCAGTATTTT
-,TRBJ2-4,-,TRBV20-1,CSARDSGQLNIQYF,TGCAGTGCTAGAGATTCCGGCCAGTTAAACATTCAGTACTTC
few,TRBJ2-7,-,TRBV7-9,CASSNTLGGYEQYF,TGTGCCAGCAGTAATACTCTGGGGGGCTACGAGCAGTACTTC
few,TRBJ2-1,-,TRBV24-1,CATSAHNEQFF,TGTGCCACCAGTGCGCACAATGAGCAGTTCTTC
-,TRBJ2-2,TRBD1,TRBV11-2,CASSWDRGRNGELFF,TGTGCCAGCAGTTGGGACAGGGGGCGTAACGGGGAGCTGTTTTTT
many,TRBJ2-6,TRBD1,TRBV10-3,CATGTGGSGANVLTF,TGTGCCACCGGGACAGGGGGCTCTGGGGCCAACGTCCTGACTTTC
-,TRBJ1-5,TRBD1,TRBV20-1,CSASWDRVLEPQHF,TGCAGTGCTAGTTGGGACAGGGTTTTAGAGCCCCAGCATTTT
many,TRBJ2-3,-,TRBV12-3/TRBV12-4,CASSIRDNRSTDTQYF,TGTGCCAGCAGCATACGGGACAACCGAAGCACAGATACGCAGTATTTT
-,TRBJ1-3,-,TRBV29-1,CSVGITPGNTIYF,TGCAGCGTTGGAATTACCCCTGGAAACACCATATATTTT
many,TRBJ2-2,-,TRBV9,CASSPRTAGELFF,TGTGCCAGCAGCCCTCGGACAGCCGGGGAGCTGTTTTTT
many,TRBJ1-1,TRBD1,TRBV5-1,CATSTGGPLNTEAFF,TGCGCCACCTCAACAGGGGGACCTCTGAACACTGAAGCTTTCTTT
many,TRBJ2-2,-,TRBV4-1,CASSHKRIQGNTGELFF,TGCGCCAGCAGCCACAAGCGAATCCAGGGGAACACCGGGGAGCTGTTTTTT
few,TRBJ2-7,TRBD2,TRBV7-2,CASSQRSGGGSYEQYF,TGTGCCAGCAGTCAACGATCGGGGGGAGGGAGCTACGAGCAGTACTTC
many,TRBJ2-7,TRBD1,TRBV20-1,CSARDDRAPYEQYF,TGCAGTGCTAGAGATGACAGGGCCCCCTACGAGCAGTACTTC